This T cell receptor beta chain was captured by sequencing in a study of identical twins. A single record per CDR3 protein comes from TCRdb applying MiXCR to the 5' RACE reads. The sample lists roughly 250,000 distinct CDR3 sequences; about 14% were seen once. This CDR3 is built from 15 residues. V was pared by 1 base and J by 8 bases, with 12 bases between. Germline CDR1 SGHTA, CDR2 FQGNSA. This chain connects TRBV7-2 to TRBJ1-6; no reliable D call. The TCR originated in a woman between 18 and 29 years old in good health. Sequenced sample: memory (CD45RO+) T cells sorted from blood. The CDR3 protein is CASSLDAAIDSPLHF. DNA of the CDR3: TGTGCCAGCAGCTTAGATGCGGCTATAGATTCACCCCTCCACTTT.